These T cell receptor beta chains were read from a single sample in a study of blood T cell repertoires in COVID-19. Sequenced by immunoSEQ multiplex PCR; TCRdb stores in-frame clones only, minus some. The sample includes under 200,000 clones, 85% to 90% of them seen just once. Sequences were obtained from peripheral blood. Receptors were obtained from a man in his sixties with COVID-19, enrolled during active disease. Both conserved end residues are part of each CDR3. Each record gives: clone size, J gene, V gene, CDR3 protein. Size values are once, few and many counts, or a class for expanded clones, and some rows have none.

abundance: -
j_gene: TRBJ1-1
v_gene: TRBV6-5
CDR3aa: CASSPDRGRTEAFF

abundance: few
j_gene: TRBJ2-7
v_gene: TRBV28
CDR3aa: CASSLVGGQSYEQYF

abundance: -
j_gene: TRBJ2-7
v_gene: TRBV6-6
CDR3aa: CASRIHNEQYF

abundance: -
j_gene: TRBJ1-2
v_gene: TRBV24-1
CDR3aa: CATSDRTGTGFNGYTF

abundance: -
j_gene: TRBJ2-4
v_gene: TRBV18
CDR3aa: CASSPPATPGGIQYF

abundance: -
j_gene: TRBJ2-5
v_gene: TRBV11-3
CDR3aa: CASSWVGGVRETQYF

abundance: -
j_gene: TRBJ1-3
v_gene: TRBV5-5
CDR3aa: CASSQPGQGRTGNTIYF

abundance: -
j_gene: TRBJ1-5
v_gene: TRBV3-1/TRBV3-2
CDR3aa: CASSHQGLGQPQHF

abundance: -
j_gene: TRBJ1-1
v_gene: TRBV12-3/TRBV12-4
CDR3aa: CASSSLGAKAFF

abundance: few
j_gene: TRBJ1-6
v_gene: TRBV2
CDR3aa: CASRDNPTGNSPLHF

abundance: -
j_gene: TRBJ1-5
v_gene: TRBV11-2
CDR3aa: CASSLGPGGNQPQHF

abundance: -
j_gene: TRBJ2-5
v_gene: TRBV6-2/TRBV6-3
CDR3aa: CASSRYVGLEAETQYF

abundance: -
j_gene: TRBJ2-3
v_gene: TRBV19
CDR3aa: CASSKKIAGVSTDTQYF

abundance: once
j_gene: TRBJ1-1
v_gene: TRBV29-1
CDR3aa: CSVEDRGREVAFF

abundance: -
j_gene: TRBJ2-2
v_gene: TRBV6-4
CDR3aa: CASSRGNTGELFF

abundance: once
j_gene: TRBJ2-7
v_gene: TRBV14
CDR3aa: CASSPTGTGTEQYF

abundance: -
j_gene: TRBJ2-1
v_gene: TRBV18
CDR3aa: CASSPTSGLSSYNEQFF

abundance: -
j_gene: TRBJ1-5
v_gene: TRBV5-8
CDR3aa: CASSLTVSQPQHF

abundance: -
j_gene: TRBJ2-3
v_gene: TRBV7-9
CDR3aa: CASREGDTQYF

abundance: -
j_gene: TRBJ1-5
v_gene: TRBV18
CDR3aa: CASSPGTGVTRQPQHF

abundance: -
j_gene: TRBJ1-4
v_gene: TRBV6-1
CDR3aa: CASSEFPNEKLFF

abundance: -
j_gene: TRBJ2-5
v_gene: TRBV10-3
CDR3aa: CAAGGQPYQETQYF

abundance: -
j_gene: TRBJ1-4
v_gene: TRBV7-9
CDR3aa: CASSPSEKLFF

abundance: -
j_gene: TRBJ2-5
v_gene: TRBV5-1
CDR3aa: CASSSGGGETQYF

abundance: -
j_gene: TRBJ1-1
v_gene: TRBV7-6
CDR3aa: CASSLAFAENTEAFF

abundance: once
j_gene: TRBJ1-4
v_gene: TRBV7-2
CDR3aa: CASSREDRSNEKLFF

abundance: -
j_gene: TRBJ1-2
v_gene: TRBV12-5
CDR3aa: CASGIQGANYGYTF

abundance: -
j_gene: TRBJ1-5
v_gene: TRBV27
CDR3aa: CASSLRTVGQPQHF

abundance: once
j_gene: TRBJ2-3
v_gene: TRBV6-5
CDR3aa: CATAEQGADTQYF

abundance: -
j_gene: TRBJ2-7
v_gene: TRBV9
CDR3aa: CASSVVGSGSPYEQYF

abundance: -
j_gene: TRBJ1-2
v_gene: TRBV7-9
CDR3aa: CASSSINDRGRVRYGYTF

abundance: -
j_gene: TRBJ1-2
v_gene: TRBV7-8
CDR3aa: CASSLGTAGGYTF

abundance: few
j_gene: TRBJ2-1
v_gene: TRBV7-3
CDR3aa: CASSLEGQGGGEQFF

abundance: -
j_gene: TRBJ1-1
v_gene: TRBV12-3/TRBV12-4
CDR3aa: CASSFIRNTEAFF

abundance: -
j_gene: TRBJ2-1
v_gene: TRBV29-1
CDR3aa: CSVAVGHEQFF

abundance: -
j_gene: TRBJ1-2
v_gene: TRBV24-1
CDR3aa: CATSPGQNYGYTF

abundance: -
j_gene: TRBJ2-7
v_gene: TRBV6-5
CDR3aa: CASSLQGGNEQYF

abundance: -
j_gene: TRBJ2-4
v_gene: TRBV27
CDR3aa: CASSFTGLRDKNIQYF

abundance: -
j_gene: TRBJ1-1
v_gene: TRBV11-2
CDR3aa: CASSLRQGERYTEAFF

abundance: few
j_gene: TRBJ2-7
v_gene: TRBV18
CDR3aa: CASSPRTGNYEQYF

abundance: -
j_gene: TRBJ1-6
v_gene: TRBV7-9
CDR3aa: CASSLVVGAPLHF

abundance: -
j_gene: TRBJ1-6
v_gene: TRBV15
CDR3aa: CATSRSGGRSYNSPLHF

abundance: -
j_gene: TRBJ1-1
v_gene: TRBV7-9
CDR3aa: CASSLTDRGPPEAFF

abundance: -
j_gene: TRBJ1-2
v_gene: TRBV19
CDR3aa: CASRPGTGESRYTF

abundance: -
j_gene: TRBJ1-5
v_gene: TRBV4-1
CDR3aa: CASSHKEDRVGNQPQHF

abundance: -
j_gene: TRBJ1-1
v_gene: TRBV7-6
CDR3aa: CASSLAGQANTEAFF

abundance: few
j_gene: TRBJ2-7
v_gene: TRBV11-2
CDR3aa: CASSTSDRGLRNEQYF

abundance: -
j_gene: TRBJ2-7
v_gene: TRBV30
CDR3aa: CAWSRSGGYEQYF

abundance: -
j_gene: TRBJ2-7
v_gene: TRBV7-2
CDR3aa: CASSYVTGGVVF

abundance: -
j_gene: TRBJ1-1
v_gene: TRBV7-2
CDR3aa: CASSLAGGFEAFF

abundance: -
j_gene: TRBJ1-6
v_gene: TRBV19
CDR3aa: CASSILSLHNSPLHF

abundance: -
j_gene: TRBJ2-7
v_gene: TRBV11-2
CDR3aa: CASSLGAGFEQYF

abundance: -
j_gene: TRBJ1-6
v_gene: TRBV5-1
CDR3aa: CASSLRTDPDSPLHF

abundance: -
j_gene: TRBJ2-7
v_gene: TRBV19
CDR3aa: CASSPGGFPHREQYF

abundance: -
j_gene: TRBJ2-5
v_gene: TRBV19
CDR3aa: CASSILPGTQETQYF